A selection of T cell receptor beta chains follows, all from one sample in a study of regulatory T cells in long-lasting Graves disease. TCRdb reanalysed the multiplex PCR reads using MiXCR and keeps one entry per CDR3 protein. Of around 360,000 distinct CDR3 sequences in the sample, 16% were seen once. This same sample was also part of a study on T cells in Graves' hyperthyroidism and ophthalmopathy.

The sequencing here drew on peripheral blood mononuclear cells (PBMCs), taken at new diagnosis, from a patient treated with antithyroid drugs. All receptors come from a woman aged 18 to 35 with Graves disease. Each CDR3 is given with its conserved first and last residue. A D gene is named only where the DNA matches it firmly. A clone size is listed for some rows: how often the clone was seen (once, few, many), or a class if it is expanded.

clone_size: many; v_call: TRBV28; j_call: TRBJ2-7; d_call: .; cdr3_nt: TGTGCCAGCAGCCCCGGACAGAGATTCTCCTACGAGCAGTACTTC; cdr3_aa: CASSPGQRFSYEQYF
clone_size: many; v_call: TRBV20-1; j_call: TRBJ2-1; d_call: TRBD2; cdr3_nt: TGCAGTGCTAGCGGGACTAGCGGGGGGGCCGTATGGCTCAATGAGCAGTTCTTC; cdr3_aa: CSASGTSGGAVWLNEQFF
clone_size: many; v_call: TRBV11-2; j_call: TRBJ2-3; d_call: .; cdr3_nt: TGTGCCAGCAGCCCAAGGACATTATCGGATACGCAGTATTTT; cdr3_aa: CASSPRTLSDTQYF
clone_size: many; v_call: TRBV28; j_call: TRBJ1-1; d_call: .; cdr3_nt: TGTGCCAGCAACGGGGGGGCTGGGGACACTGAAGCTTTCTTT; cdr3_aa: CASNGGAGDTEAFF
clone_size: many; v_call: TRBV7-3; j_call: TRBJ2-5; d_call: .; cdr3_nt: TGTGCCCTCTTATTAATACTGGCCGACATCCCAACCCAGTACTTC; cdr3_aa: CALLLILADIPTQYF
clone_size: .; v_call: TRBV9; j_call: TRBJ2-1; d_call: .; cdr3_nt: TGTGCCAGCAGCGCCGGGGGAGTTCTCAATGAGCAGTTCTTC; cdr3_aa: CASSAGGVLNEQFF
clone_size: many; v_call: TRBV2; j_call: TRBJ1-2; d_call: .; cdr3_nt: TGTGCCAGCAGTGAATTGGGGAGGTCGGGCTATGGCTACACCTTC; cdr3_aa: CASSELGRSGYGYTF
clone_size: many; v_call: TRBV6-4; j_call: TRBJ2-3; d_call: TRBD2; cdr3_nt: TGTGCCAGCAGTGAGAGCGGGGGGAGAGATACGCAGTATTTT; cdr3_aa: CASSESGGRDTQYF
clone_size: many; v_call: TRBV7-9; j_call: TRBJ2-1; d_call: .; cdr3_nt: TGTGCCAGCAGCCGCCGGGAGTTGAGCAGTGAGCAGTTCTTC; cdr3_aa: CASSRRELSSEQFF
clone_size: few; v_call: TRBV2; j_call: TRBJ2-3; d_call: .; cdr3_nt: TGTGCCAGCAGTGATCGTCTTGGGGAACTAGATGGCACAGATACGCAGTATTTT; cdr3_aa: CASSDRLGELDGTDTQYF
clone_size: many; v_call: TRBV14; j_call: TRBJ2-1; d_call: .; cdr3_nt: TGTGCCAGCAGCCAACGACAGGTCTACAATGAGCAGTTCTTC; cdr3_aa: CASSQRQVYNEQFF
clone_size: many; v_call: TRBV5-1; j_call: TRBJ2-7; d_call: TRBD2; cdr3_nt: TGCGCCAGCAGCTTCCTCCCAGGTAGCGGGGGGGCCAAACGTATGAGCGAGCAGTACTTC; cdr3_aa: CASSFLPGSGGAKRMSEQYF
clone_size: many; v_call: TRBV11-2; j_call: TRBJ2-7; d_call: TRBD2; cdr3_nt: TGTGCCAGCAGCTTAGTCCTGACTAGCGGCGAGCAGTACTTC; cdr3_aa: CASSLVLTSGEQYF
clone_size: few; v_call: TRBV29-1; j_call: TRBJ2-5; d_call: TRBD2; cdr3_nt: TGCAGCGTTGAAAGCGGGAGTTTCGGGGAGACCCAGTACTTC; cdr3_aa: CSVESGSFGETQYF
clone_size: .; v_call: TRBV19; j_call: TRBJ2-2; d_call: .; cdr3_nt: TGTGCCAGTAGGTTCCGGGAGTACACCGGGGAGCTGTTTTTT; cdr3_aa: CASRFREYTGELFF
clone_size: .; v_call: TRBV11-2; j_call: TRBJ1-1; d_call: .; cdr3_nt: TGTGCCAGCAGCTCGAGACGAGGGGCTGAAGCTTTCTTT; cdr3_aa: CASSSRRGAEAFF
clone_size: many; v_call: TRBV2; j_call: TRBJ2-7; d_call: TRBD1; cdr3_nt: TGTGCCAGCAGAGGGACAGGGCCCTACGAGCAGTACTTC; cdr3_aa: CASRGTGPYEQYF
clone_size: .; v_call: TRBV20-1; j_call: TRBJ2-7; d_call: TRBD2; cdr3_nt: TGCAGTGCACCGTCCGGGACTAGCGGGGGGGCCGTCTACGAGCAGTACTTC; cdr3_aa: CSAPSGTSGGAVYEQYF
clone_size: many; v_call: TRBV6-1; j_call: TRBJ2-7; d_call: .; cdr3_nt: TGTGCCAGCAGCACCGGGACCACTGGCGAGCAGTACTTC; cdr3_aa: CASSTGTTGEQYF
clone_size: .; v_call: TRBV10-3; j_call: TRBJ1-1; d_call: .; cdr3_nt: TGTGCCTCCTCCGACGGTCAGGAAGCTTTCTTT; cdr3_aa: CASSDGQEAFF
clone_size: .; v_call: TRBV10-3; j_call: TRBJ1-6; d_call: .; cdr3_nt: TGTGCCATCAGGGGAGCGGGCCCCGAGGGAACACCCCTCCACTTT; cdr3_aa: CAIRGAGPEGTPLHF
clone_size: many; v_call: TRBV6-1; j_call: TRBJ2-7; d_call: .; cdr3_nt: TGTGCCAGCAGTCCGAGGGGGAACGAGCAGTACTTC; cdr3_aa: CASSPRGNEQYF
clone_size: many; v_call: TRBV7-4; j_call: TRBJ2-3; d_call: TRBD2; cdr3_nt: TGTGCCAGCAGCACGACTAGCGGGGTCACAGATACGCAGTATTTT; cdr3_aa: CASSTTSGVTDTQYF
clone_size: many; v_call: TRBV29-1; j_call: TRBJ1-1; d_call: .; cdr3_nt: TGCAGCGTTCGAGGGCCCCGCACTGAAGCTTTCTTT; cdr3_aa: CSVRGPRTEAFF
clone_size: few; v_call: TRBV5-1; j_call: TRBJ2-5; d_call: TRBD2; cdr3_nt: TGCGCCAGCACCCCACTCGGGGGTAGCGGGAGTAAAGAGACCCAGTACTTC; cdr3_aa: CASTPLGGSGSKETQYF
clone_size: .; v_call: TRBV6-9; j_call: TRBJ1-2; d_call: .; cdr3_nt: TGTGCCTGCAGTTATTTTCACAACCACTATGGCTACACCTTC; cdr3_aa: CACSYFHNHYGYTF
clone_size: few; v_call: TRBV4-1; j_call: TRBJ2-7; d_call: TRBD2; cdr3_nt: TGCGCCAGCAGCCAAGATGAGAGCGGGGGAGGGTACGAGCAGTACTTC; cdr3_aa: CASSQDESGGGYEQYF
clone_size: .; v_call: TRBV20-1; j_call: TRBJ2-5; d_call: TRBD2; cdr3_nt: TGCAGTGCTGGTGGGCTAGCGGGGGAGACCCAGTACTTC; cdr3_aa: CSAGGLAGETQYF
clone_size: many; v_call: TRBV12-3/TRBV12-4; j_call: TRBJ2-3; d_call: .; cdr3_nt: TGTGCCAGCAGCCCCGCAAACTTCAGGGGCACAGATACGCAGTATTTT; cdr3_aa: CASSPANFRGTDTQYF
clone_size: .; v_call: TRBV5-1; j_call: TRBJ2-3; d_call: TRBD2; cdr3_nt: TGCGCCAGCAGCATTAGCGGGGGGGCCTGGAATACGCAGTATTTT; cdr3_aa: CASSISGGAWNTQYF
clone_size: many; v_call: TRBV2; j_call: TRBJ2-7; d_call: TRBD1; cdr3_nt: TGTGCCAGCAGCGACGACAGGGGTTCATTCTACGAGCAGTACTTC; cdr3_aa: CASSDDRGSFYEQYF
clone_size: .; v_call: TRBV6-4; j_call: TRBJ2-1; d_call: TRBD1; cdr3_nt: TGTGCCAGCAGTCCCGCCGTAGGACAGGGGGCAAACAATGAGCAGTTCTTC; cdr3_aa: CASSPAVGQGANNEQFF
clone_size: .; v_call: TRBV30; j_call: TRBJ1-2; d_call: .; cdr3_nt: TGTGCCTGGCACAGGTGGGACTACACCTTC; cdr3_aa: CAWHRWDYTF
clone_size: many; v_call: TRBV12-3/TRBV12-4; j_call: TRBJ2-1; d_call: .; cdr3_nt: TGTGCCAGCAGTTGGGGGGTCTCCTACAATGAGCAGTTCTTC; cdr3_aa: CASSWGVSYNEQFF
clone_size: few; v_call: TRBV7-2; j_call: TRBJ2-7; d_call: TRBD1; cdr3_nt: TGTGCCAGCAGACCCGGGACAGGGTTCTTCGAGCAGTACTTC; cdr3_aa: CASRPGTGFFEQYF
clone_size: .; v_call: TRBV27; j_call: TRBJ2-7; d_call: .; cdr3_nt: TGTGCCAGCGGGGTGATGGGAGGCCCCTACGAGCAGTACTTC; cdr3_aa: CASGVMGGPYEQYF
clone_size: few; v_call: TRBV3-1; j_call: TRBJ2-7; d_call: TRBD2; cdr3_nt: TGTGCCAGCAGCCAAGCTCCCGGGACTAGCGGGGGCTACTACGAGCAGTACTTC; cdr3_aa: CASSQAPGTSGGYYEQYF
clone_size: many; v_call: TRBV11-3; j_call: TRBJ2-2; d_call: .; cdr3_nt: TGTGCCAGCAGCACTGACGGTACCGGGGAGCTGTTTTTT; cdr3_aa: CASSTDGTGELFF
clone_size: many; v_call: TRBV20-1; j_call: TRBJ2-1; d_call: TRBD2; cdr3_nt: TGCAGTGCTAGGGCAGGACTAGCGGCCTACAATGAGCAGTTCTTC; cdr3_aa: CSARAGLAAYNEQFF
clone_size: few; v_call: TRBV20-1; j_call: TRBJ2-5; d_call: .; cdr3_nt: TGCAGTGCCTCGGGGCGGACCGAAGAGACCCAGTACTTC; cdr3_aa: CSASGRTEETQYF
clone_size: .; v_call: TRBV4-1; j_call: TRBJ2-5; d_call: TRBD2; cdr3_nt: TGCGCCAGCAGCCAAGCTAGCGGGAGTGTAGAGACCCAGTACTTC; cdr3_aa: CASSQASGSVETQYF
clone_size: .; v_call: TRBV16; j_call: TRBJ2-4; d_call: .; cdr3_nt: TGTGCCAGCAGCCAATCAGCCAAAAACATTCAGTACTTC; cdr3_aa: CASSQSAKNIQYF
clone_size: .; v_call: TRBV4-1; j_call: TRBJ1-1; d_call: .; cdr3_nt: TGCGCCAGCAGCCAAGGCCCCGGAAGCCCCCGTGAAGCTTTCTTT; cdr3_aa: CASSQGPGSPREAFF
clone_size: .; v_call: TRBV19; j_call: TRBJ2-2; d_call: .; cdr3_nt: TGTGCCTCAGGGGCGGGGGAGCTGTTTTTT; cdr3_aa: CASGAGELFF
clone_size: .; v_call: TRBV7-2; j_call: TRBJ1-4; d_call: .; cdr3_nt: TGTGCCAGCAGCTTAGCGGCCATTAATGAAAAACTGTTTTTT; cdr3_aa: CASSLAAINEKLFF
clone_size: few; v_call: TRBV10-2; j_call: TRBJ1-4; d_call: TRBD1; cdr3_nt: TGTGCCAGCAGGGACAGCAATGAAAAACTGTTTTTT; cdr3_aa: CASRDSNEKLFF
clone_size: .; v_call: TRBV7-2; j_call: TRBJ1-1; d_call: .; cdr3_nt: TGTGCCAGCAGCTACGGACGCCCGGTTAGGGCTTTCTTT; cdr3_aa: CASSYGRPVRAFF
clone_size: many; v_call: TRBV29-1; j_call: TRBJ2-1; d_call: .; cdr3_nt: TGCAGCGTTGACGAGGCGTCCGGCAATGAGCAGTTCTTC; cdr3_aa: CSVDEASGNEQFF
clone_size: .; v_call: TRBV5-1; j_call: TRBJ2-1; d_call: TRBD2; cdr3_nt: TGCGCCGGCAGCGCGGGGGGGAGCCCAGGTCATTTTAGCTACAATGTGCAGTTCTTC; cdr3_aa: CAGSAGGSPGHFSYNVQFF
clone_size: few; v_call: TRBV9; j_call: TRBJ1-5; d_call: .; cdr3_nt: TGTGCCAGCAGCGTAGACGCGGGAGATCAGCCCCAGCATTTT; cdr3_aa: CASSVDAGDQPQHF
clone_size: .; v_call: TRBV3-1; j_call: TRBJ2-3; d_call: .; cdr3_nt: TGTGCCAGCAGCCCTAATATTCAGGGTCCAGGCACAGATACGCAGTATTTT; cdr3_aa: CASSPNIQGPGTDTQYF
clone_size: few; v_call: TRBV5-1; j_call: TRBJ1-4; d_call: .; cdr3_nt: TGCGCCAGCAGCTTGGGCGTTAGGGGGGAAAAACTGTTTTTT; cdr3_aa: CASSLGVRGEKLFF
clone_size: few; v_call: TRBV12-5; j_call: TRBJ1-1; d_call: .; cdr3_nt: TGTGCTAGTGGCCGGGAGGGCACTGAAGCTTTCTTT; cdr3_aa: CASGREGTEAFF
clone_size: many; v_call: TRBV2; j_call: TRBJ1-4; d_call: .; cdr3_nt: TGTGCCAGCAGCGAAGGAAGGGGTAGGGGAGCGGAACTGTTTTTT; cdr3_aa: CASSEGRGRGAELFF
clone_size: .; v_call: TRBV5-4; j_call: TRBJ2-2; d_call: TRBD1; cdr3_nt: TGTGCCAGCGAAAATAAACAGGGGACGGGCGGGGAGCTGTTTTTT; cdr3_aa: CASENKQGTGGELFF